The present entry profiles one TCR beta chain with its context. Patients were excluded for autoimmune disease history or systemic immunosuppression. The record originates from a study of OX40 agonist ivuxolimab in advanced cancers. About the study: Participants averaged approximately 61 years of age (range roughly 23 to 79) and were 75% to 90% male. Enrollees could have had prior anti-PD-1, anti-PD-L1 or anti-CTLA-4 therapy, which 40% had received. Three individuals attained partial responses, comprising one hepatocellular carcinoma case and two cutaneous melanoma cases.

Some clones are missing from TCRdb's copy, which holds only in-frame ones; the method was immunoSEQ multiplex PCR. The sample lists about 86,000 clones, 91% occurring once. The germline V gene has CDR1 MNHEY and CDR2 SMNVEV (reference sequence). V lost 0 bases and J lost 1, with 6 bases in between. This CDR3 has 14 residues. This sample comprised CD4+ or CD8+ T cells sorted from blood, obtained in a trial of the OX40 agonist ivuxolimab. The chain carries TRBV27 and TRBJ1-1; D not resolved. This clonotype was obtained from an adult with an advanced solid tumor such as melanoma, head and neck, liver or kidney cancer. The CDR3 reads CASSLSGTNTEAFF. CDR3 sequence (DNA): TGTGCCAGCAGTTTATCCGGAACGAACACTGAAGCTTTCTTT.